This TCR beta chain was captured by sequencing in a study of T cell responses to AZD1222 COVID-19 vaccine. Study observations and caveats: A rise in Spike-specific TCR breadth and depth followed two AZD1222 doses. Regions 160-218 and 743-854 dominated among vaccine-associated CD4 TCRs spanning spike.

The CDR3 loop spans 13 amino acids. Trimming cost V 0 bases and J 9 bases, with 9 bases left between them. In germline, CDR1 is MRHNA, CDR2 SNTAGT. Turning to this clone: Its matching antigen is unknown.

Sequenced by immunoSEQ multiplex PCR; TCRdb stores in-frame clones only, minus some. Of about 44,000 clones listed, 80% are singletons. The TCR sequence derives from an adult in good health. This specimen was peripheral blood, taken on day 0 of AZD1222 vaccination. The J gene is TRBJ2-1, the V gene TRBV6-4; TRBD1 or TRBD2 may be the D gene (5 bases each). The CDR3 sequence is CASSDSWGTEQFF. The CDR3 region has the DNA TGTGCCAGCAGTGACTCGTGGGGGACTGAGCAGTTCTTC.